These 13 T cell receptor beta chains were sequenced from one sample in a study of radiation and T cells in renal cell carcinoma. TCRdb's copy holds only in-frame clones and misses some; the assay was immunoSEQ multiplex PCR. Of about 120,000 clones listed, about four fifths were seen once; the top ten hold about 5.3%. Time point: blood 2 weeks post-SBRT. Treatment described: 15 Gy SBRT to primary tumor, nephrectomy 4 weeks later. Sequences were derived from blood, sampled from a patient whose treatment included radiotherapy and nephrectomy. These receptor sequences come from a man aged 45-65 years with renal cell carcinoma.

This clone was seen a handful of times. CDR3: CASSIAEGIQHF. CDR3 sequence (DNA): TGTGCCAGTAGTATAGCCGAGGGAATCCAGCATTTT. The chain uses TRBV19 and TRBJ1-5; D is ambiguous. With 1 base removed from V and 12 bases from J, the gap between germline ends came to 10 bases. Germline CDR1 reads LNHDA; CDR2 reads SQIVND (reference sequence). The CDR3 totals 12 residues.

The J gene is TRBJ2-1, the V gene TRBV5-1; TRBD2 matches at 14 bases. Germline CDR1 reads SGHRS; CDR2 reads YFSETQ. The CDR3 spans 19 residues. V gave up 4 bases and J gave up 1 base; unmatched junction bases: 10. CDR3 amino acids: CASSIMTSGGAFSYNEQFF. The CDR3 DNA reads TGCGCCAGCAGCATAATGACTAGCGGGGGGGCTTTTTCCTACAATGAGCAGTTCTTC.

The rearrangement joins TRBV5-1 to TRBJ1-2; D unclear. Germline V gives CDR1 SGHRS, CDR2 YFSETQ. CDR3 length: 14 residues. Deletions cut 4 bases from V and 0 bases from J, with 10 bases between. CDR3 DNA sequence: TGCGCCAGCAGCCGGGAGGGTACTAACTATGGCTACACCTTC. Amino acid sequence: CASSREGTNYGYTF.

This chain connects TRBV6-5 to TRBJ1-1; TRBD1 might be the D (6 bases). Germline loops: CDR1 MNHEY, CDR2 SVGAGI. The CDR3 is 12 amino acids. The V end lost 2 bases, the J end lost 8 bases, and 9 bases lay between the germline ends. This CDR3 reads CASSYKGGEAFF. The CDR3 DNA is TGTGCCAGCAGTTACAAGGGGGGAGAAGCTTTCTTT.

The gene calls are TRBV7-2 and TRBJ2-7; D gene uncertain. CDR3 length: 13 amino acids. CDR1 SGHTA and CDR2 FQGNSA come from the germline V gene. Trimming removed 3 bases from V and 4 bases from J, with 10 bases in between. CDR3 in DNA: TGTGCCAGCAGCTTGAACGGTTTGTACGAGCAGTACTTC. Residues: CASSLNGLYEQYF.

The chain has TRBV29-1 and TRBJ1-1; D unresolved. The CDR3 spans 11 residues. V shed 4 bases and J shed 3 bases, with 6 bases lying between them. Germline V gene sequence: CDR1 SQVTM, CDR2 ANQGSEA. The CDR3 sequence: CSVAEYTEAFF. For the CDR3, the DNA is TGCAGCGTTGCGGAATACACTGAAGCTTTCTTT. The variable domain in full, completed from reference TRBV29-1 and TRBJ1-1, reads SAVISQKPSRDICQRGTSLTIQCQVDSQVTMMFWYRQQPGQSLTLIATANQGSEATYESGFVIDKFPISRPNLTFSTLTVSNMSPEDSSIYLCSVAEYTEAFFGQGTRLTVV.

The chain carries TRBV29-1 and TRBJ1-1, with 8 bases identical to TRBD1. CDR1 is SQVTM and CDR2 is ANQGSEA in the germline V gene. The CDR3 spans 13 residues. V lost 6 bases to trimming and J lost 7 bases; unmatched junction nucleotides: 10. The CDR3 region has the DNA TGCAGCGTGGCGGTCAGGGGGCATGGTGAAGCTTTCTTT. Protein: CSVAVRGHGEAFF.

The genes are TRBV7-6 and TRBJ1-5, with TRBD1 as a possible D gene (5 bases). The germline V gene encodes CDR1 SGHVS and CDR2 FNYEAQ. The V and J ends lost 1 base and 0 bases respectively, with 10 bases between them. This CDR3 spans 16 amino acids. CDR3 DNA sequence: TGTGCCAGCAGCTTAGGTCAGGGCTATAGCAATCAGCCCCAGCATTTT. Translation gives CASSLGQGYSNQPQHF.

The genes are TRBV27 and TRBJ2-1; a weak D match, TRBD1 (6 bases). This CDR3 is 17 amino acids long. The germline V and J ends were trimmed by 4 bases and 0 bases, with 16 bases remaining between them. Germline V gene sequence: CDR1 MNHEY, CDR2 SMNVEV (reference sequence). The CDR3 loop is CASSSKGGPDSYNEQFF. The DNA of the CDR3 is TGTGCCAGCAGTTCCAAAGGGGGACCTGACTCCTACAATGAGCAGTTCTTC.

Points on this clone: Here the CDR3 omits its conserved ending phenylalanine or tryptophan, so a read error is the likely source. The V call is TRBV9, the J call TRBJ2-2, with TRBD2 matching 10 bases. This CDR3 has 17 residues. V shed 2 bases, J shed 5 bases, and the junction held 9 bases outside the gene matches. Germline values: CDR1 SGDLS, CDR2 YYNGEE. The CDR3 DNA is TGTGCCAGCAGCGTGCCAGCGGGAGGGCCGGTAACCGGGGAGCTGTTTTCT. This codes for CASSVPAGGPVTGELFS.

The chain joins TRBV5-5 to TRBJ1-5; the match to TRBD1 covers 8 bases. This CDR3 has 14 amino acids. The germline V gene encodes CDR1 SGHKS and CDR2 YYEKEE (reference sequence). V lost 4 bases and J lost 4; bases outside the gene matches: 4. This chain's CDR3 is CASSPRTGNQPQHF. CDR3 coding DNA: TGTGCCAGCAGCCCCCGGACAGGGAATCAGCCCCAGCATTTT.

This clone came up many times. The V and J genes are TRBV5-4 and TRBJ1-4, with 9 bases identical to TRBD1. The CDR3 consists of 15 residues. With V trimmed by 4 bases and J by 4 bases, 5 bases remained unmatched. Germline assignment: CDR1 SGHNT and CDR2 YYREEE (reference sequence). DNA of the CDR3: TGTGCCAGCAGCACCAACAGGGGGCTTAATGAAAAACTGTTTTTT. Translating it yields CASSTNRGLNEKLFF.

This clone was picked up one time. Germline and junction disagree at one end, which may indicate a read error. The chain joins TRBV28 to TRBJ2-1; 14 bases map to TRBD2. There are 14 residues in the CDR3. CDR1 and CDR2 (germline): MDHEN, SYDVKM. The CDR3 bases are TGTGCCGGCAGGGCTCGACTAGCGGGAGGGCTACAGTTCTTC. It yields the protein CAGRARLAGGLQFF.